Reported below is one T cell receptor beta chain. The data are from a study of shared clonotypes between healthy human individuals. CDR3 length: 18 residues. With 6 bases clipped from V and 7 bases from J, the junction kept 19 bases outside the gene matches. Per the germline V gene, CDR1 is SNHLY and CDR2 is FYNNEI. Measured with immunoSEQ multiplex PCR; TCRdb has only the in-frame clones, and not every one. The sample carries hundreds of thousands of clones, less than 80% recorded once. Sequenced sample: memory CD4+ T cells sorted from blood. The subset denotes: CD45RA-negative fraction. J is TRBJ1-4 and V is TRBV2; TRBD1 aligns across 8 bases. The source of this sequence is a woman in her twenties or thirties in good health. Here the CDR3 reads CASRAGTGAGVVGEKLFF. CDR3 sequence (DNA): TGTGCCAGCAGAGCCGGGACAGGAGCGGGGGTGGTGGGTGAAAAACTGTTTTTT. Full variable domain (remainder filled in from reference TRBV2 and TRBJ1-4): EPEVTQTPSHQVTQMGQEVILRCVPISNHLYFYWYRQILGQKVEFLVSFYNNEISEKSEIFDDQFSVERPDGSNFTLKIRSTKLEDSAMYFCASRAGTGAGVVGEKLFFGSGTQLSVL.